This T cell receptor (beta chain) was recovered during a study of CD8 T cells in Susac syndrome (dated by TCRdb to between 2017 and 2020). A note on the overall study: The study used repertoire sequencing to test whether antigen drove CD8+ T cell activation and differentiation in Susac syndrome. The study compared CD8+ T cell repertoire clonality among 12 healthy donors, about 14 Susac syndrome patients and roughly 16 multiple sclerosis patients.

RNA was extracted with the RNeasy kit and roughly 0.5 to 1 ug was reverse transcribed using random hexamers. TCR beta CDR3 regions were amplified with the immunoSEQ multiplex PCR assay covering 54 Vbeta and 13 Jbeta segments. PCR amplification bias was corrected using a synthetic template baseline for primer optimization and computational correction. In the source study's methods: Reads were annotated to V, D and J genes according to IMGT and were analyzed with immunoSEQ Analyzer, with only productive sequences retained. To calculate clonality, Shannon entropy was normalized by log2 of the number of productive unique sequences and then subtracted from one. For each patient and control, public and private clones were evaluated among the 100 most prevalent clones. Clones were defined as Susac-specific when absent from the healthy and MS cohorts, from roughly 1,100 published viral clones and from other ImmuneACCESS disease sequences. The public reads were reanalyzed by TCRdb: fastp trimming at Q25, MiXCR alignment, in-frame beta chains only. Under each unique CDR3 protein, matching rows form one entry showing the most common genes and DNA. TCRdb's processing, not the study's, gives the V and J calls here. Present in this sample are 400,000 or so distinct CDR3 sequences, roughly 85% of which were seen just once. About 0.12% of the sample rests with the top ten.

This clonotype has more than one count but fewer than ten. Its antigen is still unknown. Per-nucleotide qualities are absent, and no much larger clonotype sits a single base away. High-throughput TCR beta sequencing profiled peripheral blood CD8+ and CD4+ T cells from healthy donors, Susac syndrome patients and multiple sclerosis patients. Multiple sclerosis controls were treatment-naive patients with stable or active relapsing-remitting disease fulfilling revised McDonald criteria. Bulk CD8+ and CD4+ T cells were purified magnetically by negative isolation, whereas CD8+ TEMRA cells were enriched by FACS. Blood was collected in EDTA tubes and processed within 24 hours, with PBMCs isolated through density gradient centrifugation. PBMCs intended for TCR sequencing were cryopreserved in liquid nitrogen and thawed later in a water bath at 37 degrees C. A purity of at least 90% was achieved for sorted or isolated CD4+, CD8+ and CD8+ TEMRA cells.

Inclusive of the bounding cysteine and phenylalanine, the CDR3 is 15 residues long. Here the CDR3 DNA is all that survives: 45 bases in frame from base 1. Relative to germline, V is missing 0 bases and J is missing 0 bases, with 2 bases of the junction outside any gene match. CDR1 is given as MNHNS and CDR2 as SASEGT, both from the germline V gene. On the study overall, not on this receptor specifically: The study acknowledged that relatively few individuals were included in the TCR sequencing and HLA analysis.

The sequence links TRBV6-1 to TRBJ2-7; the junction holds 7 bases that match TRBD1. This clonotype was sampled from a human donor with multiple sclerosis. Sequencing was done on a sample of CD8+ T cells from PBMCs. The CDR3 protein is CASSEARDSSYEQYF. The DNA sequence reads TGTGCCAGCAGTGAAGCCCGGGACAGCTCCTACGAGCAGTACTTC.